Described below is a single T cell receptor beta chain sequence and its context. The antigen is unknown. Treatment of patients with chemo-refractory metastatic non-small-cell lung cancer consisted of focal radiation plus CTLA-4 blockade with ipilimumab. The CDR3 spans 17 residues. V was pared by 0 bases and J by 1 base, with 13 bases between. Germline-derived CDR1 and CDR2 are SGHNT and YYREEE (reference sequence). TCRdb's table, derived via immunoSEQ multiplex PCR, lists solely in-frame clones and lacks some. Among over 12,000 clones listed, approximately 89% were seen once. These data belong to a study of radiotherapy plus CTLA-4 blockade in lung cancer. Study as a whole: Of all patients, approximately 18% responded objectively and around 31% showed disease control. Study-wide findings and caveats: Response, reportedly, was best predicted by interferon-beta along with early blood T cell clone dynamics. Clones of tumor-derived TCRs expanded in blood after radiotherapy plus ipilimumab.

This chain links TRBV5-4 with TRBJ2-2; D ambiguous. The TCR sequence derives from a human donor with non-small cell lung cancer that progressed on radiotherapy plus ipilimumab. Some clones in this sample may be carry-over from other donors' samples. This specimen was peripheral blood, taken from a patient treated with radiotherapy plus ipilimumab. CDR3 residues: CASSLVNNLLNTGELFF. In DNA form, the CDR3 reads TGTGCCAGCAGCTTGGTGAACAACCTCCTGAACACCGGGGAGCTGTTTTTT.